The TCR beta chain described here comes from a study of human T cells and chemical hapten exposure. Via MiXCR, TCRdb re-called the RACE reads, giving one row per CDR3 protein. The sample has some 82,000 distinct CDR3 sequences; around 7% are singletons. Time point denoted: patch test 2, 6 weeks after DPC sensitization. This sample's treatment: therapeutic diphenylcyclopropenone sensitization with weekly scalp DPC. Drawing of blood took place ahead of applying each patch test. Donors were 18 to 70-year-old alopecia patients suitable for DPC. CDR3 length equals 12 residues. In germline, CDR1 is LGHDT, CDR2 YNNKEL (reference sequence). The V gene lost 1 base and the J gene lost 5 bases, with 5 bases spanning the gap. Ten or more counts support this clonotype.

The chain links TRBV3-1 to TRBJ1-1, with unresolved D. The material was whole blood, obtained in connection with sensitization to the hapten diphenylcyclopropenone (DPC). The receptor was derived from a woman in her 30s with alopecia areata. Some clones in this sample may be carry-over from other donors' samples. The CDR3 DNA reads as TGTGCCAGCAGCCAAGGGGGAACTGAAGCTTTCTTT. Translation: CASSQGGTEAFF.